The text below deals with one T cell receptor beta chain. The sample belongs to a study of cytomegalovirus exposure and HLA in healthy donors. About the study: Around 85 million unique TCRs from HLA-typed donors were held in an early data release.

The PCR ran on 60 Vbeta and 13 Jbeta primers. Only in-frame clones appear in the TCRdb table, and some are missing; sequencing was by immunoSEQ multiplex PCR. The data hold over 150,000 clones, with roughly two thirds observed a single time. Trimming at V came to 2 bases and at J to 3 bases, leaving 11 bases not matched to a gene. CDR1 is SGHAT, CDR2 FQDESV, per germline (reference sequence). This CDR3 contains 17 residues. This receptor was taken from a woman under 30 in good health and CMV-seropositive. Input material: PBMCs. The rearrangement links TRBV11-1 to TRBJ2-7, with TRBD1 identical over 9 bases. The chain's CDR3 is CASSLPRQGGDIYEQYF. CDR3 coding DNA: TGTGCCAGCAGCTTACCAAGACAGGGGGGAGATATCTACGAGCAGTACTTC.